The present entry profiles one T cell receptor (beta chain) with its context. Its binding antigen is unknown. The record has no base qualities; no much larger clone is one base away. Trimming at the junction amounts to 2 bases on V and 3 bases on J, and the germline ends lie 7 bases apart. For CDR1 and CDR2, the germline V gene (reference sequence) lists LGHDT and YNNKEL. The CDR3 covers 13 residues, taking in both the cysteine and the phenylalanine. The sequence is cut down to CDR3 DNA, 39 bases in frame from base 1. This sample is part of a study of persistence of HIV-infected CD4 T cells (dated by TCRdb to the early 2020s). General notes on the study: CMV- and HIV-1 Gag-responding CD4+ T cells were isolated from ART-treated individuals so that antigen-driven clonal expansion of HIV-1-infected cells could be examined. Apart from a couple of participants who underwent leukapheresis at a single time point, peripheral blood samples of up to roughly 200 mL were collected from participants at multiple time points. Suppressive ART had been received by participants for a median of roughly eight years. For the TCR cluster analysis across participants, roughly 8 participants were included for CMV and about seven participants for Gag. The clonality of all cells in each sorted population was measured by TCRbeta sequencing, and the clonality of infected cells was measured by proviral sequencing.

The immunoSEQ hsTCRB assay version 4, run in survey mode, was used to sequence TCRbeta repertoires from genomic DNA. Genomic DNA was diluted to approximately 9.4 ng/uL, and up to roughly 1 ug per sample was used for TCRbeta sequencing. Processing in the source paper ran as follows. TCRbeta data analysis was done in ImmunoSeq Analyzer 3.0, and diversity was calculated on productive nucleotide rearrangements. The improved Chao index was used to estimate lower-bound TCR diversity, and the Gini coefficient was used to estimate clonality using the Immunarch R package. Different nucleotide rearrangements encoding the same CDR3beta amino acid sequence were treated as distinct clonotypes. Differential abundance analysis identified TCRbeta sequences significantly enriched in antigen-responding cells relative to anti-CD3/anti-CD28-activated cells. GLIPH2 grouped TCRs by predicted peptide-MHC specificity, both within each participant and across combined participant data sets. TCRdb took over this immuneACCESS table, retaining in-frame rearrangements with V and J assigned. Such tables are incomplete; in checked studies, under half of the missing clones stem from an unresolved V gene, and the remainder is unexplained. Clone size and the V and J calls come from that table; the DNA yielded D and trimming. Recorded for this sample are more than 35,000 clones; approximately 84% of them occurred a single time. The ten largest clones capture roughly 1.5% of the sample.

What this sample's treatment or condition label stands for: suppressive antiretroviral therapy. Lysates of CMV-infected fibroblasts at 10 ug/mL were used to stimulate the cells. Nonresponding CD40L-negative CD69-negative CD45RO-high memory CD4+ T cells were sorted as memory populations depleted of antigen-responding cells. HIV-1-infected adults in whom suppressive ART had been started during chronic infection were enrolled as participants. Participants had undetectable plasma HIV-1 RNA below 50 copies/mL for at least 4 years. To be included, participants needed a CD4+ T cell count above 400 cells/uL and a positive CMV serology. Before stimulation, PBMCs were isolated using density centrifugation and depleted of CD8+ T cells. Stimulation of CD8-depleted PBMCs was carried out for approximately 17 hours with anti-CD28/CD49d costimulation, CD40-blocking antibody and enfuvirtide, to prevent new infections. Sorting was done on either a Beckman Coulter MoFlo Legacy or an XDP sorter, and propidium iodide was used to exclude dead cells. Genomic DNA was extracted with the QIAamp DNA Mini Kit for samples above one million cells, otherwise with the Quick-DNA Microprep Kit.

General study outcomes and caveats: Significantly lower TCRbeta richness was observed in CMV- and Gag-responding cells than in anti-CD3/anti-CD28-responding cells, and higher oligoclonality was observed in CMV-responding cells than in CD3/CD28-stimulated and Gag-responding cells. A correlation was observed between TCR oligoclonality and proviral oligoclonality within the same sorted populations. Degenerate expanded CDR3beta sequences were enriched in antigen-responding cells, suggesting convergent selection of CD4+ responses to CMV and Gag. Only a small number of individuals took part in the study, and the range of antigens tested was limited. Because the TCR analyses were done in bulk, restricting them to just the rare CMV-responding cells that actually carried HIV-1 proviruses was not possible.

The clonotype was recovered from an adult man with HIV who was CMV-seropositive. The sequence is built from TRBV3-1 (or the pseudogene TRBV3-2) and TRBJ1-2; TRBD1 could be the D gene, as 6 bases match. The sequenced sample was CD4+ T cells sorted from PBMCs after approximately 19-hour stimulation, obtained from a patient who received antiretroviral therapy. The cell subset or site label corresponds to: CD40L-CD69- CD45RO-high memory CD4 T cells not responding to CMV lysate. In nucleotides, the sequence is TGTGCCAGCAGCCAAAACAGGGACTATGGCTACACCTTC. Its product reads: CASSQNRDYGYTF.